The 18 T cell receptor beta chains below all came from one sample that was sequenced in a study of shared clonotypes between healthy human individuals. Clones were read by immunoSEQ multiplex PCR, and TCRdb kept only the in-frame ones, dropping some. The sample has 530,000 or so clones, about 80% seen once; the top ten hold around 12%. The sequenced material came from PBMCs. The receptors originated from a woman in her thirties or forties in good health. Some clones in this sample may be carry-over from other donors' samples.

The CDR3 is CASAQTGGTEKLFF. The DNA of the CDR3 is TGTGCCAGCGCTCAGACAGGGGGTACTGAAAAACTGTTTTTT. The J gene is TRBJ1-4, the V gene TRBV6-6; TRBD1 matches 9 bases. The CDR3 totals 14 residues. V lost 8 bases to trimming and J lost 7 bases; unmatched junction nucleotides: 8. CDR1 and CDR2 (germline): MNHNY, SVGAGI (reference sequence).

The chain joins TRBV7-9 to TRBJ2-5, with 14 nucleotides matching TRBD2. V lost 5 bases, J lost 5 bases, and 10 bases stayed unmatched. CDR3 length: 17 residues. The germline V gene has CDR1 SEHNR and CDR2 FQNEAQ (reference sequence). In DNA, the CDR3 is TGTGCCAGCAGCCCCCAGACTAGCGGGAGGGCCGGGGAGACCCAGTACTTC. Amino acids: CASSPQTSGRAGETQYF.

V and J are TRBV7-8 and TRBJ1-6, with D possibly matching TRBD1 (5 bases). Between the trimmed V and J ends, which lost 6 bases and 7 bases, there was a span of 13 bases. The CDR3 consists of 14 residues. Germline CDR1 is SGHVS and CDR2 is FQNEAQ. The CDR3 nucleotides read TGTGCCAGCAGTCAAGGTTGGGGGAATTCACCCCTCCACTTT. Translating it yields CASSQGWGNSPLHF.

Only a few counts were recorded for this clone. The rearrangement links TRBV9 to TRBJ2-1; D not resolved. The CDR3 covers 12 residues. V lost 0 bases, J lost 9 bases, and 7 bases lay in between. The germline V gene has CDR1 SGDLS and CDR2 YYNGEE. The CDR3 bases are TGTGCCAGCAGCGTAGGCAGGAGTGAGCAGTTCTTC. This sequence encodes CASSVGRSEQFF.

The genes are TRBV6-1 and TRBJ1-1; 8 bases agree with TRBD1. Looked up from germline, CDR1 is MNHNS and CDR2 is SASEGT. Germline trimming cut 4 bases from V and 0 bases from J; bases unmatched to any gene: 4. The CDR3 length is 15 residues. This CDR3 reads CASSVRTGMNTEAFF. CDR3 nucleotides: TGTGCCAGCAGTGTAAGGACAGGGATGAACACTGAAGCTTTCTTT.

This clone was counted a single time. The CDR3: CSVESGYNEQFF. The CDR3 nucleotides are TGCAGCGTTGAGTCGGGATACAATGAGCAGTTCTTC. The genes are TRBV29-1 and TRBJ2-1; the D gene is possibly TRBD2 (5 bases). CDR3 length: 12 residues. CDR1 and CDR2 (germline): SQVTM, ANQGSEA. Trimming left V 3 bases short and J 4 bases short, with 7 bases between.

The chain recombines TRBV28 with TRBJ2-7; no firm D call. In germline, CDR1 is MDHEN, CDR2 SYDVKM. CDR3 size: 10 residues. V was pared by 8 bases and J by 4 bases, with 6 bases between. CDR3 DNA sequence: TGTGCCAGCGCCGATTACGAGCAGTACTTC. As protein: CASADYEQYF.

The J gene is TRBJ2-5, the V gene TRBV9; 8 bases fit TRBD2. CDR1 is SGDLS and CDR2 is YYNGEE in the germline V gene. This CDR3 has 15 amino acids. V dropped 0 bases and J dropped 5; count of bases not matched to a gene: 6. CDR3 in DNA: TGTGCCAGCAGCGTAGAGGGACTAGTGAGGGAGACCCAGTACTTC. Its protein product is CASSVEGLVRETQYF.

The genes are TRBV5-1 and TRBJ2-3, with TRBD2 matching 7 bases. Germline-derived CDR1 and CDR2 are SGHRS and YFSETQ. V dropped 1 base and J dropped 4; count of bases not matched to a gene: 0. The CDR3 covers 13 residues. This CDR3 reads CASSLREADTQYF. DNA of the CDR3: TGCGCCAGCAGCTTGCGGGAGGCAGATACGCAGTATTTT.

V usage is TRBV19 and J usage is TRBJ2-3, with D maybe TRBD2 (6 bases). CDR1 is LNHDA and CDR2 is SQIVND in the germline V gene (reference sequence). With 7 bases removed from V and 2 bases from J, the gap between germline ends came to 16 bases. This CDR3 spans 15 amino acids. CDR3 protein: CASTGGTLNTDTQYF. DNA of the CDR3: TGTGCCAGTACCGGTGGGACTCTGAACACAGATACGCAGTATTTT.

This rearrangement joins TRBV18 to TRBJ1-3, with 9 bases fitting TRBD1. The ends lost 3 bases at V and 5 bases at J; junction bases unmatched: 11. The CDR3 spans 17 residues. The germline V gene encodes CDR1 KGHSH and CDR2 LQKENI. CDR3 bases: TGTGCCAGCTCACCGACCGGGACAGGGAATATTCGAAACACCATATATTTT. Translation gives CASSPTGTGNIRNTIYF.

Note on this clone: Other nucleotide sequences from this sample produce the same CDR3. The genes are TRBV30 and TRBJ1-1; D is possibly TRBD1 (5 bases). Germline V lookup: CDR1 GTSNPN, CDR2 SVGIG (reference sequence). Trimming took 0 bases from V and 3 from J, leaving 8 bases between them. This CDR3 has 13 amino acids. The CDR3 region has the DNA TGTGCCTGGAGTGTTCGGGGGGACACTGAAGCTTTCTTT. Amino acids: CAWSVRGDTEAFF.

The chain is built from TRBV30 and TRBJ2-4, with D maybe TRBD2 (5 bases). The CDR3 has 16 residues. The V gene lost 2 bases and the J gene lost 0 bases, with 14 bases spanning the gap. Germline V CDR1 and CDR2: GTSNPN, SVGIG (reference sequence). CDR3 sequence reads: CAWSRPSRGAKNIQYF. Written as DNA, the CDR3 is TGTGCCTGGAGTAGGCCTAGCCGTGGAGCCAAAAACATTCAGTACTTC.

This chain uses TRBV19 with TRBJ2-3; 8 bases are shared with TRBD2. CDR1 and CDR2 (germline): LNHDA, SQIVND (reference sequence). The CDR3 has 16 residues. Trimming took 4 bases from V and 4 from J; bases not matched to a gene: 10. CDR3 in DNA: TGTGCCAGTAGTAGCCTTGACGGGAGGGCCTCAGATACGCAGTATTTT. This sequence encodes CASSSLDGRASDTQYF.

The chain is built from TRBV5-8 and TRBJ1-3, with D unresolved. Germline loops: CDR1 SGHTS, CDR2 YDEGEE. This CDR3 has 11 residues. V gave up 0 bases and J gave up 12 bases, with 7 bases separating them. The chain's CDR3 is CASSLATSIYF. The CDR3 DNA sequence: TGTGCCAGCAGCTTGGCCACAAGCATATATTTT.

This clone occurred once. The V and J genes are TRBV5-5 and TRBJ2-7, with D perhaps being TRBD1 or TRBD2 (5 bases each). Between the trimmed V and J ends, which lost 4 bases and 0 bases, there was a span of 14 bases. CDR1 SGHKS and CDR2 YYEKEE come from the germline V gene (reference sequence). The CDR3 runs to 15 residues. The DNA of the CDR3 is TGTGCCAGCAGCCCCGGGACGGTGAGCTCCTACGAGCAGTACTTC. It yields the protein CASSPGTVSSYEQYF.

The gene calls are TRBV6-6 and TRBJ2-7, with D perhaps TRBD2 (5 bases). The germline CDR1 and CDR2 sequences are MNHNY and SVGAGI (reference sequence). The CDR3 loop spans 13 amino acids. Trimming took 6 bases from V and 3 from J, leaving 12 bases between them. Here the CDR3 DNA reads TGTGCCAGCAGCAGCGGAGGTGACTACGAGCAGTACTTC. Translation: CASSSGGDYEQYF.

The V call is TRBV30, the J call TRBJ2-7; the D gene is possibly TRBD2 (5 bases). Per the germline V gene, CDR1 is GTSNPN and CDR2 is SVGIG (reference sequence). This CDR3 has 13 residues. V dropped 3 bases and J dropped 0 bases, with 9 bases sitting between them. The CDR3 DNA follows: TGTGCCTGGAGCCGGACTGACTCCTACGAGCAGTACTTC. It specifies CAWSRTDSYEQYF. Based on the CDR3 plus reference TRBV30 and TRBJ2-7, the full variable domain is SQTIHQWPATLVQPVGSPLSLECTVEGTSNPNLYWYRQAAGRGLQLLFYSVGIGQISSEVPQNLSASRPQDRQFILSSKKLLLSDSGFYLCAWSRTDSYEQYFGPGTRLTVT.